The T cell receptor beta chain under discussion was sequenced for a study of identical twins. CDR1 is MNHEY and CDR2 is SMNVEV in the germline V gene (reference sequence). Deletions cut 6 bases from V and 5 bases from J, with 13 bases between. This CDR3 region has 13 residues. TCRdb passed the 5' RACE reads through MiXCR, listing each CDR3 protein once. Here the sample spans around 250,000 distinct CDR3 sequences, roughly 7% being singletons. This sample was also put to use in a study of yellow fever vaccine responses in identical twins.

Sequenced material: memory (CD45RO+) T cells sorted from blood. The J gene is TRBJ2-5, the V gene TRBV27, with a tentative D call TRBD1 (6 bases). The clonotype was recovered from a woman aged 18-35 years in good health. The CDR3 region has the DNA TGTGCCAGCAGCCGCAGGGGATTTGAGACCCAGTACTTC. It yields the protein CASSRRGFETQYF.